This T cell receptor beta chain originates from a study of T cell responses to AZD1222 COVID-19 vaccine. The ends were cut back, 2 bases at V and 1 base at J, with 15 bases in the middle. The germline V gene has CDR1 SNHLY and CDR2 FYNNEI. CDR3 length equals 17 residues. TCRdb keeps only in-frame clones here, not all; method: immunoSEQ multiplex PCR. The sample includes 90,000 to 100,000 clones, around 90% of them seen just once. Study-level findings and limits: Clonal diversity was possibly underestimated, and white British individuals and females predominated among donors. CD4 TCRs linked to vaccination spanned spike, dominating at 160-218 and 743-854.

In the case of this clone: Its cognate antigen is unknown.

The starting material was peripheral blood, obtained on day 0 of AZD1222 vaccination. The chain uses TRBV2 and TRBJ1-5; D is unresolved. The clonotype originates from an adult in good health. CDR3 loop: CASSESIGPGSNQPQHF. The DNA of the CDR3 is TGTGCCAGCAGTGAATCTATAGGACCGGGAAGCAATCAGCCCCAGCATTTT.